The text below deals with one T cell receptor beta chain. V shed 4 bases, J shed 0 bases, and the junction held 5 bases outside the gene matches. Per germline, CDR1 SEHNR and CDR2 FQNEAQ (reference sequence). This CDR3 contains 16 residues. The sample comes from a study of CD8 T cells in Susac syndrome. RNA totalling roughly 0.5 to 1 ug underwent reverse transcription with random hexamers. TCRdb used MiXCR to reprocess the immunoSEQ multiplex PCR reads, holding one entry per CDR3 protein. The sample yields 110,000 to 150,000 distinct CDR3 sequences, approximately 96% seen once. This sequence joins TRBV7-9 and TRBJ1-3; the match to TRBD1 covers 8 bases. Sequencing used CD4+ T cells from PBMCs. The TCR was taken from a human donor with Susac syndrome. The CDR3 reads CASSSTGVNSGNTIYF. The DNA of the CDR3 is TGTGCCAGCAGCTCGACAGGGGTAAACTCTGGAAACACCATATATTTT.